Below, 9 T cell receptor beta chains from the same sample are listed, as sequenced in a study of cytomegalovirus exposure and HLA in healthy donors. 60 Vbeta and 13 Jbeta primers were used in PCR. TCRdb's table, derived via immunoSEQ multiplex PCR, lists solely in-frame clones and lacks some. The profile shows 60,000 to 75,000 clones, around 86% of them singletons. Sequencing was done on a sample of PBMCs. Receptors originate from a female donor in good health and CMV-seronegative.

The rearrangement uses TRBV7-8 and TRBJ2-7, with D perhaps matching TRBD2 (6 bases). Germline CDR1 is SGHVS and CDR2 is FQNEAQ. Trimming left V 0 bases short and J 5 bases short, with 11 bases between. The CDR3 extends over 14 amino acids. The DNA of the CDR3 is TGTGCCAGCAGCTTAGCGCGGGGAAGGGACGAGCAGTACTTC. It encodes CASSLARGRDEQYF.

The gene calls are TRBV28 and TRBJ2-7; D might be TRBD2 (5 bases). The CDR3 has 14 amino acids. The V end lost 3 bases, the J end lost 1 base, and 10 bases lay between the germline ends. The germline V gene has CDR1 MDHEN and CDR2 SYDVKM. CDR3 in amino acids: CASSFIGSSYEQYF. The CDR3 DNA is TGTGCCAGCAGTTTTATTGGGAGTTCCTACGAGCAGTACTTC.

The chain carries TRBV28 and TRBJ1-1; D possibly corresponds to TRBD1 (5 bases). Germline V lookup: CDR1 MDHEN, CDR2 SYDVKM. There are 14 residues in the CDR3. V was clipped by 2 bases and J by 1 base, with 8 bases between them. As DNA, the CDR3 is TGTGCCAGCAGTTTACCCCAGGGGAACACTGAAGCTTTCTTT. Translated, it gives CASSLPQGNTEAFF.

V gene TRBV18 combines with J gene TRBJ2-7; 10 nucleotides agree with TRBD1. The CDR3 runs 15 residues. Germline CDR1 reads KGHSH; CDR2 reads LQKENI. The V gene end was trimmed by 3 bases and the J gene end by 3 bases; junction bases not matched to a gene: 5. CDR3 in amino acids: CASSPETGGHYEQYF. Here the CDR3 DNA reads TGTGCCAGCTCACCTGAGACAGGGGGCCACTACGAGCAGTACTTC.

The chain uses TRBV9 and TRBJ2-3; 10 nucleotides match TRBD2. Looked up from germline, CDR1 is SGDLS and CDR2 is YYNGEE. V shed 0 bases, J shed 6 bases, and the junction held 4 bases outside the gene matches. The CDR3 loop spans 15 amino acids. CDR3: CASSVAIAGGDTQYF. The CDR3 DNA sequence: TGTGCCAGCAGCGTAGCTATAGCGGGGGGTGATACGCAGTATTTT.

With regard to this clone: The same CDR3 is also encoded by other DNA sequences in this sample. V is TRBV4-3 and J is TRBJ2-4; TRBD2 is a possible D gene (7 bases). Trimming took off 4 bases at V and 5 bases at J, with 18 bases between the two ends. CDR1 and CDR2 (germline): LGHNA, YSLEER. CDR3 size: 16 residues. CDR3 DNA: TGCGCCAGCAGCCGGGGCGCGGGGGCCCACCAAAACATTCAGTACTTC. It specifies CASSRGAGAHQNIQYF.

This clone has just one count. The CDR3 DNA reads as TGCGCCAGCAGCTTGCTAGTCTACAATGAGCAGTTCTTC. Translated: CASSLLVYNEQFF. The V and J genes are TRBV5-1 and TRBJ2-1; D gene unclear. V lost 1 base to trimming and J lost 3 bases, with 5 bases between them. The CDR3 has 13 residues. The germline V gene has CDR1 SGHRS and CDR2 YFSETQ.

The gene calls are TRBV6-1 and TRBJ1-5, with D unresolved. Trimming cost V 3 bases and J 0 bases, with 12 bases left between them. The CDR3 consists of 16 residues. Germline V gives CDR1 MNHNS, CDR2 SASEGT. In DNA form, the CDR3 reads TGTGCCAGCAGTGAGAGGGAGAGCCATAGCAATCAGCCCCAGCATTTT. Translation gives CASSERESHSNQPQHF.

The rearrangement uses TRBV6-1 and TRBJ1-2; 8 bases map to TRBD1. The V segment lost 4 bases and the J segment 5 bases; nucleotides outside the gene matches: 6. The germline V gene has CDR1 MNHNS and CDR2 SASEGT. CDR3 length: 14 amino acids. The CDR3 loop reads CASSGGQGVYGYTF. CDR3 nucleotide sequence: TGTGCCAGCAGTGGTGGACAGGGCGTGTATGGCTACACCTTC.